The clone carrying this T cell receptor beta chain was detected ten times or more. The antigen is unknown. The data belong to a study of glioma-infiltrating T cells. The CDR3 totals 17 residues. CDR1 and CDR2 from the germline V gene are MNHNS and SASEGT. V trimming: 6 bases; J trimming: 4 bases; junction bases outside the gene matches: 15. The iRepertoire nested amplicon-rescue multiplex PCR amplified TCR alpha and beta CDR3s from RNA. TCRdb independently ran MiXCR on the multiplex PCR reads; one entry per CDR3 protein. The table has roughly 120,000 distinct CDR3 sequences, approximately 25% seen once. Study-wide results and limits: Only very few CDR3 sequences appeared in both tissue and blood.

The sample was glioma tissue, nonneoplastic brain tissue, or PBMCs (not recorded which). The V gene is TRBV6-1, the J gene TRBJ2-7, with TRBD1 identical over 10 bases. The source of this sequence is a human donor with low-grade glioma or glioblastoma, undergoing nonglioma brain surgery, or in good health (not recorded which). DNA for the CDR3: TGTGCCAGCAGCCTCTCCTTACCGGGACAGGGGCTATACGAGCAGTACTTC. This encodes CASSLSLPGQGLYEQYF.